This TCR beta chain stems from a study of T cell clones after liver transplantation (dated by TCRdb to between 2017 and 2020). General notes on the study: The samples were obtained from ITN030ST, a randomized trial that attempted immunosuppression withdrawal within 2 years after liver transplantation. Donor-reactive T cell clones were identified by TCRbeta sequencing after a pre-transplant mixed lymphocyte reaction and then tracked in post-transplant blood. Third party-reactive TCRbeta sequences from pre-transplant MLRs were also identified as an antigen-independent comparator for donor-reactive sequences. Of the eight recipients, a few were HCV-positive, while the remaining recipients had been transplanted for non-autoimmune, non-viral indications. Until randomization at 12-24 months post-transplant, subjects were given standard immunosuppression, with no induction therapy. Tolerance was defined as complete immunosuppression withdrawal for at least one year with no rise in liver enzymes beyond twice the upper limit of normal. Blood samples were taken pre-transplant, pre-randomization before withdrawal, and post-randomization after full withdrawal or failed withdrawal. Of the 8 liver transplant recipients making up the studied cohort, 3 were classified as tolerant and 5 as non-tolerant. What the work shows at the level of the full study, not this receptor alone: A significant post-transplant decrease in circulating donor-reactive CD4 TCRbeta sequences was observed in most of the 8 subjects, irrespective of tolerance or HCV status. Because of small, heterogeneous patient numbers and non-standardized post-transplant time points, the conclusions were only preliminary. Donor-reactive sequences decreased more than third party-reactive sequences, which suggests partial antigen-specific deletion that was not related to withdrawal success. Since no allograft tissue specimens were available, donor-reactive T cells may have migrated into the graft instead of being deleted. Once repertoire turnover was taken into account, donor-reactive detection showed a significant reduction for CD4 in 7 of 8 subjects and for CD8 in 8 of 8. In a couple of subjects, low numbers of available donor cells limited the measurable donor-reactive repertoire.

High-throughput TCRbeta CDR3 sequencing of frozen genomic DNA was performed by immunoSEQ, including PCR amplification, mapping, bias correction and internal controls. The authors' pipeline ran thus. Productive rearrangements were retained, and unique TCRbeta sequences were defined by the CDR3 nucleotide sequence together with the V and J gene. For a sequence to be called donor-reactive, it needed a frequency of at least 0.01% and at least 5-fold expansion in CFSE-low cells compared with unstimulated pre-transplant cells. Minimum frequency thresholds were set for each subject based on the unstimulated sample with the lowest template count, ensuring at least 90% detection power. Jensen-Shannon divergence between the top 1000 TCRbeta sequences post- versus pre-transplant served as the measure of repertoire turnover. Two-sided Fisher's exact tests were used to test for changes in the detection of donor-reactive sequences. This is the immuneACCESS table as TCRdb keeps it, with only in-frame sequences that have V and J called. A part of the clones is gone; compared with another copy, unresolved V genes explain less than half, and the rest is unexplained. D and trimming were read from the DNA, whereas the V and J calls and clone size are those reported in that table. Counted in this sample were some 70,000 clones; 90% of them appeared once. The ten largest clones add up to approximately 2.5% of the sample.

This clone appeared once. Its binding antigen is unknown. Base quality data are lacking; no much larger clone is found one base away. The CDR3 measures 14 amino acids from cysteine to phenylalanine. Solely the CDR3 DNA is kept, with 42 bases framed from the first base. Via the germline V gene, CDR1 is MDHEN and CDR2 SYDVKM. From V the trimming removes 4 bases and from J it removes 4 bases, while the gene matches leave 2 bases of the junction unaccounted for. The sample's time point, from its label and the paper: pre-transplant. Thawed unstimulated PBMCs were stained for CD3, CD4 and CD8 and FACS-sorted into CD3+CD4+ and CD3+CD8+ populations. All 8 studied subjects were randomized to immunosuppression withdrawal. The Qiagen DNeasy Blood and Tissue Kit was used for isolation of genomic DNA.

This clonotype originated in a human donor who received a liver transplant. Here the sequenced sample was CD4+ T cells from blood, taken before liver transplant. Recombination linked TRBV28 to TRBJ2-3; 10 bases in the middle match TRBD1. CDR3 protein: CASSYGQGADTQYF. The base sequence is TGTGCCAGCAGTTACGGACAGGGGGCAGATACGCAGTATTTT.